A selection of T cell receptor beta chains follows, all from one sample in a study of T cells in Graves' hyperthyroidism and ophthalmopathy. TCRdb re-analysed the multiplex PCR reads in MiXCR, keeping a single row per CDR3 protein. The data show roughly 100,000 distinct CDR3 sequences, with less than 55% seen just once and under 30% held by the top ten. Sequenced: blood. Source of these receptors: a man aged 40-49 years with Graves' hyperthyroidism. The CDR3 runs from the conserved cysteine through the conserved F or W. The order of the fields is J gene, D gene, V gene, clone size, CDR3 protein, CDR3 DNA. A D gene is named only where the DNA matches it firmly. Rows give clone size only sometimes, using once, few, many, or a class for an expanded clone.

TRBJ2-7 TRBD1 TRBV2 - CASRVTGGGSGQQYF TGTGCCAGCAGGGTGACAGGGGGCGGTAGCGGCCAGCAGTACTTC
TRBJ1-2 - TRBV12-3/TRBV12-4 many CASRKQGDGDYGYTF TGTGCCAGCAGGAAACAGGGAGATGGTGACTATGGCTACACCTTC
TRBJ1-1 - TRBV15 - CATSREPVNAEAFF TGTGCCACCAGCAGAGAGCCCGTGAACGCTGAAGCTTTCTTT
TRBJ1-6 TRBD1 TRBV7-2 - CASSLDTGQYSPLHF TGTGCCAGCAGCTTGGACACGGGACAGTATTCACCCCTCCACTTT
TRBJ2-3 - TRBV7-8 once CASSLAEADTQYF TGTGCCAGCAGCTTAGCGGAGGCAGATACGCAGTATTTT
TRBJ2-6 - TRBV28 many CASTAGANVLTF TGTGCCAGCACGGCTGGGGCCAACGTCCTGACTTTC
TRBJ1-1 - TRBV4-1 - CANSQVEGTEAFF TGCGCCAACAGCCAGGTGGAGGGGACTGAAGCTTTCTTT
TRBJ2-5 TRBD1 TRBV18 - CASSPSTGGGETQYF TGTGCCAGCTCACCCTCGACAGGGGGAGGTGAGACCCAGTACTTC
TRBJ2-7 - TRBV7-9 many CASSFSQGKTYEQYF TGTGCCAGCAGCTTTAGTCAGGGGAAAACCTACGAGCAGTACTTC
TRBJ2-7 TRBD1 TRBV20-1 many CSATSGTGNSFHEQYF TGCAGTGCTACCTCCGGGACAGGGAACTCGTTCCACGAGCAGTACTTC
TRBJ2-4 - TRBV7-9 many CASSLGPGLANIQYF TGTGCCAGCAGCTTAGGGCCTGGACTCGCTAACATTCAGTACTTC
TRBJ2-2 - TRBV5-1 many CASSSIPTVNTGELFF TGCGCCAGCAGCTCCATACCAACAGTGAACACCGGGGAGCTGTTTTTT
TRBJ1-3 - TRBV30 - CAWSVGNTIYF TGTGCCTGGAGTGTTGGAAACACCATATATTTT
TRBJ1-2 - TRBV19 - CASAIRDYGYTF TGTGCCAGTGCCATCCGGGACTATGGCTACACCTTC
TRBJ2-3 - TRBV9 many CASSVDSRVGGALDTQYF TGTGCCAGCAGCGTAGACTCCCGAGTGGGGGGGGCCTTGGATACGCAGTATTTT
TRBJ1-2 TRBD1 TRBV16 many CASSLGQEYGYTF TGTGCCAGCAGCCTCGGACAGGAGTACGGCTACACCTTC
TRBJ2-4 - TRBV9 many CASSAQGDIQYF TGTGCCAGCAGCGCTCAAGGGGACATTCAGTACTTC
TRBJ2-1 TRBD2 TRBV12-3/TRBV12-4 - CASSVAGRAYNEQFF TGTGCCAGCAGTGTAGCGGGAAGGGCCTACAATGAGCAGTTCTTC
TRBJ1-5 TRBD1 TRBV7-8 - CASSFSGQATYEHF TGTGCCAGCAGCTTTTCAGGACAGGCAACCTACGAGCATTTT
TRBJ1-3 TRBD1 TRBV6-1 many CASSDRRGPGNTIYF TGTGCCAGCAGTGATAGGAGGGGGCCTGGAAACACCATATATTTT
TRBJ2-3 - TRBV5-8 many CASTQTGIYDTQYF TGTGCCAGTACCCAGACGGGGATATACGATACGCAGTATTTT
TRBJ2-7 TRBD2 TRBV5-1 once CASSTTSGISTGEQYF TGCGCCAGCAGCACGACTAGCGGGATATCCACCGGGGAGCAGTACTTC
TRBJ1-3 - TRBV9 many CASSVGGGNTIYF TGTGCCAGCAGCGTAGGGGGAGGAAACACCATATATTTT
TRBJ2-5 - TRBV12-3/TRBV12-4 - CASSLGGPGTQYF TGTGCCAGCAGTTTAGGGGGACCAGGGACCCAGTACTTC
TRBJ1-2 - TRBV29-1 - CSVVGQLYGYTF TGCAGCGTTGTGGGGCAGCTGTATGGCTACACCTTC
TRBJ1-3 - TRBV7-6 - CASSFAYSGNTIYF TGTGCCAGCAGCTTCGCTTACTCTGGAAACACCATATATTTT
TRBJ2-7 - TRBV24-1 - CASSGRQDSYEQYF TGTGCCAGCAGTGGCAGACAGGACTCCTACGAGCAGTACTTC
TRBJ2-1 - TRBV2 many CASGAFGNSYNEQFF TGTGCCAGCGGGGCGTTCGGAAACTCCTACAATGAGCAGTTCTTC
TRBJ1-1 TRBD1 TRBV10-3 once CASSEWTGSTNTEAFF TGTGCCAGCAGTGAATGGACAGGTTCCACGAACACTGAAGCTTTCTTT
TRBJ1-1 - TRBV29-1 - CSVEEGTEAFF TGCAGCGTTGAAGAAGGCACTGAAGCTTTCTTT
TRBJ2-2 - TRBV9 many CASSVGTNTGELFF TGTGCCAGCTCCGTGGGGACGAACACCGGGGAGCTGTTTTTT
TRBJ2-2 - TRBV2 many CASSRNTGELFF TGTGCCAGCAGCCGGAACACCGGGGAGCTGTTTTTT
TRBJ2-5 - TRBV5-6 many CASSLVPGSETQYF TGTGCCAGCAGCTTGGTGCCAGGGTCAGAGACCCAGTACTTC
TRBJ2-2 TRBD1 TRBV7-2 - CASSSDRGRGELFF TGTGCCAGCAGCTCGGACAGGGGGCGCGGGGAGCTGTTTTTT
TRBJ2-7 - TRBV7-7 - CASSREGGWNSYEQYF TGTGCTAGCAGTCGAGAAGGGGGGTGGAACTCCTACGAGCAGTACTTC
TRBJ2-3 TRBD2 TRBV7-6 many CASSSSTSGAASTDTQYF TGTGCCAGCAGCTCCTCGACTAGCGGGGCCGCGAGCACAGATACGCAGTATTTT
TRBJ1-1 - TRBV19 many CASRKTGLGTEAFF TGTGCCAGTAGGAAGACAGGTTTGGGCACTGAAGCTTTCTTT
TRBJ1-1 - TRBV6-5 - CASRDSGNTEAFF TGTGCCAGCCGGGACTCTGGAAACACTGAAGCTTTCTTT
TRBJ1-2 - TRBV11-2 many CASTPDRVTGRGYTF TGTGCCAGCACCCCCGACCGGGTCACAGGGCGTGGCTACACCTTC
TRBJ2-5 - TRBV7-2 many CASSPTGETQYF TGTGCCAGCAGCCCAACGGGGGAGACCCAGTACTTC
TRBJ2-2 - TRBV3-1 - CASSPSASAGELFF TGTGCCAGCAGTCCCTCTGCTAGCGCCGGGGAGCTGTTTTTT
TRBJ2-1 TRBD2 TRBV10-1 many CASQPGGRNNEQFF TGCGCCAGCCAACCGGGAGGGCGCAACAATGAGCAGTTCTTC
TRBJ2-3 - TRBV19 - CASSVGYRDTQYF TGTGCCAGTAGTGTAGGTTACAGGGATACGCAGTATTTT
TRBJ2-2 - TRBV29-1 once CSVAGAGGNIGELFF TGCAGCGTTGCTGGGGCTGGGGGTAACATCGGGGAGCTGTTTTTT
TRBJ1-6 - TRBV14 many CASSLGLFNSPLHF TGTGCCAGCAGCCTGGGACTTTTCAATTCACCCCTCCACTTT
TRBJ2-2 - TRBV5-6 many CASSWGAGTGELFF TGTGCCAGCAGCTGGGGGGCGGGCACCGGGGAGCTGTTTTTT
TRBJ2-3 TRBD2 TRBV7-2 - CASSLGLAGVTDTQYF TGTGCCAGCAGCCTAGGGCTAGCGGGGGTCACAGATACGCAGTATTTT
TRBJ2-7 - TRBV7-8 many CASSLLFPGRDRYEQYF TGTGCCAGCAGCTTATTATTTCCGGGGCGGGACCGGTACGAGCAGTACTTC
TRBJ2-1 - TRBV5-1 many CASSLGSAYNEQFF TGCGCCAGCAGCTTGGGTAGCGCCTACAATGAGCAGTTCTTC
TRBJ2-7 TRBD1 TRBV20-1 - CSARTGDFLGQYF TGCAGTGCGAGGACAGGGGATTTCCTTGGGCAGTACTTC
TRBJ1-5 - TRBV7-9 many CASSGGYAGAPNQPQHF TGTGCCAGCAGCGGAGGATACGCAGGGGCCCCCAATCAGCCCCAGCATTTT
TRBJ1-5 - TRBV28 many CASTQSNQPQHF TGTGCCAGCACCCAATCTAATCAGCCCCAGCATTTT
TRBJ2-5 TRBD1 TRBV7-3 many CASSRDRGETQYF TGTGCCAGCTCCCGGGACAGGGGTGAGACCCAGTACTTC